These 3 T cell receptor beta chains were all obtained from the same sample, sequenced in a study of OX40 agonist ivuxolimab in advanced cancers. Repertoires were generated with immunoSEQ multiplex PCR, while TCRdb's copy carries only in-frame clones and drops some. The table has about 36,000 clones, around 80% seen once. Sequenced here: CD4+ or CD8+ T cells sorted from blood, sampled in a trial of the OX40 agonist ivuxolimab. The receptor set was obtained from an adult with an advanced solid tumor such as melanoma, head and neck, liver or kidney cancer.

This clone is medium-sized in the sample. The same CDR3 arises from other DNA sequences in this sample as well. The V gene is TRBV5-1, the J gene TRBJ1-1, with D hard to call. The germline V gene encodes CDR1 SGHRS and CDR2 YFSETQ. With 1 base removed from V and 3 bases from J, the gap between germline ends came to 7 bases. This CDR3 is built from 13 residues. The CDR3 sequence: CASSLSEYTEAFF. The CDR3 DNA reads as TGCGCCAGCAGCTTGAGCGAGTACACTGAAGCTTTCTTT.

CDR3 loop: CASSFSSVEKLFF. DNA of the CDR3: TGTGCCAGCAGCTTTTCTTCCGTGGAAAAACTGTTTTTT. The chain recombines TRBV7-8 with TRBJ1-4; D ambiguous. The germline V and J ends were trimmed by 3 bases and 8 bases, with 10 bases remaining between them. Germline loops: CDR1 SGHVS, CDR2 FQNEAQ. There are 13 residues in the CDR3.

V and J are TRBV7-9 and TRBJ2-7; D not certain. CDR1 is SEHNR, CDR2 FQNEAQ, per germline (reference sequence). Deletions cut 3 bases from V and 1 base from J, with 7 bases between. The CDR3 has 13 residues. The CDR3: CASSFGKSYEQYF. The CDR3 DNA reads TGTGCCAGCAGCTTTGGCAAGTCCTACGAGCAGTACTTC.